These T cell receptor beta chains were read from a single sample in a study of T cell changes during pregnancy in multiple sclerosis. Measured with immunoSEQ multiplex PCR; TCRdb has only the in-frame clones, and not every one. This sample yields around 56,000 clones, of which less than 95% are seen a single time; roughly 2.1% belongs to the top ten. The specimen comprised peripheral blood, sampled in the first trimester of pregnancy. The receptors come from a female donor in good health, enrolled as a control in a pregnancy study. The CDR3 runs from the conserved cysteine through the conserved F or W. Clone size appears in some rows only: once, few, many, or a class for an expanded clone.

CDR3aa: CASSGRGPTYNEQFF
j_gene: TRBJ2-1
v_gene: TRBV2
abundance: -

CDR3aa: CASSTRGTASNQPQHF
j_gene: TRBJ1-5
v_gene: TRBV7-8
abundance: -

CDR3aa: CASSIDRSGSYNEQFF
j_gene: TRBJ2-1
v_gene: TRBV19
abundance: -

CDR3aa: CASRPGLAGRTDTQYF
j_gene: TRBJ2-3
v_gene: TRBV2
abundance: -

CDR3aa: CASRRGIAEAFF
j_gene: TRBJ1-1
v_gene: TRBV13
abundance: -

CDR3aa: CASSDHKGAHGYTF
j_gene: TRBJ1-2
v_gene: TRBV14
abundance: once

CDR3aa: CASSQDRGLYEQYF
j_gene: TRBJ2-7
v_gene: TRBV7-7
abundance: -

CDR3aa: CASRTPGGETQYF
j_gene: TRBJ2-5
v_gene: TRBV11-2
abundance: -

CDR3aa: CAWSVSQHGQSF
j_gene: TRBJ1-3
v_gene: TRBV30
abundance: -

CDR3aa: CASSDSSSGANVLTF
j_gene: TRBJ2-6
v_gene: TRBV6-4
abundance: -

CDR3aa: CASSQDLGQLNEKLFF
j_gene: TRBJ1-4
v_gene: TRBV4-1
abundance: -

CDR3aa: CASSDMGGSQETQYF
j_gene: TRBJ2-5
v_gene: TRBV25-1
abundance: -

CDR3aa: CASSEASYNEQFF
j_gene: TRBJ2-1
v_gene: TRBV6-1
abundance: -

CDR3aa: CASSKTGGAITEAFF
j_gene: TRBJ1-1
v_gene: TRBV28
abundance: -

CDR3aa: CASSQPSLAGGTDTQYF
j_gene: TRBJ2-3
v_gene: TRBV4-1
abundance: -

CDR3aa: CASSYRRTGMGTEAFF
j_gene: TRBJ1-1
v_gene: TRBV6-5
abundance: -

CDR3aa: CASLLGGLSYGYTF
j_gene: TRBJ1-2
v_gene: TRBV2
abundance: -

CDR3aa: CASSLQAGVVYNEQFF
j_gene: TRBJ2-1
v_gene: TRBV27
abundance: few

CDR3aa: CAWSPLRVGNTEAFF
j_gene: TRBJ1-1
v_gene: TRBV30
abundance: -

CDR3aa: CASSEDRSNQPQHF
j_gene: TRBJ1-5
v_gene: TRBV2
abundance: -

CDR3aa: CASSYSLHRGHQYF
j_gene: TRBJ2-5
v_gene: TRBV6-5
abundance: -

CDR3aa: CAISTGTNYGYTF
j_gene: TRBJ1-2
v_gene: TRBV10-3
abundance: few

CDR3aa: CAGSDRGNEKLFF
j_gene: TRBJ1-4
v_gene: TRBV30
abundance: -

CDR3aa: CASSSRTVLSYGYTF
j_gene: TRBJ1-2
v_gene: TRBV7-8
abundance: -

CDR3aa: CASSPTAPGTANYGYTF
j_gene: TRBJ1-2
v_gene: TRBV27
abundance: -

CDR3aa: CASSSWTSGTSRSRRDEQYF
j_gene: TRBJ2-7
v_gene: TRBV28
abundance: once

CDR3aa: CASSYSGQGGTEAFF
j_gene: TRBJ1-1
v_gene: TRBV6-6
abundance: -

CDR3aa: CASSVEAASTDTQYF
j_gene: TRBJ2-3
v_gene: TRBV9
abundance: -

CDR3aa: CATGQVASYEQYF
j_gene: TRBJ2-7
v_gene: TRBV25-1
abundance: -

CDR3aa: CASSPPGSGGPGYEQFF
j_gene: TRBJ2-1
v_gene: TRBV18
abundance: -

CDR3aa: CASSMTVEAFF
j_gene: TRBJ1-1
v_gene: TRBV19
abundance: -

CDR3aa: CASRQGRKLFF
j_gene: TRBJ1-4
v_gene: TRBV27
abundance: once

CDR3aa: CSVWGQGTDTQYF
j_gene: TRBJ2-3
v_gene: TRBV29-1
abundance: -

CDR3aa: CASSLAVAAGALDTQYF
j_gene: TRBJ2-3
v_gene: TRBV7-6
abundance: -

CDR3aa: CASPGTAGELFF
j_gene: TRBJ2-2
v_gene: TRBV19
abundance: -

CDR3aa: CASSPPAGGPINEQFF
j_gene: TRBJ2-1
v_gene: TRBV18
abundance: -

CDR3aa: CASSRNRPWRGSDTDTQYF
j_gene: TRBJ2-3
v_gene: TRBV4-2
abundance: -

CDR3aa: CASSRQANEKLFF
j_gene: TRBJ1-4
v_gene: TRBV6-4
abundance: -

CDR3aa: CASSLRWGQGGAEAFF
j_gene: TRBJ1-1
v_gene: TRBV11-2
abundance: -

CDR3aa: CASSYGGAREQFF
j_gene: TRBJ2-1
v_gene: TRBV19
abundance: -

CDR3aa: CASSLSRGGDQPQHF
j_gene: TRBJ1-5
v_gene: TRBV27
abundance: -

CDR3aa: CAWRGGGLGWPQHF
j_gene: TRBJ1-5
v_gene: TRBV30
abundance: -

CDR3aa: CASSLTRLARSPITDTQYF
j_gene: TRBJ2-3
v_gene: TRBV11-2
abundance: -

CDR3aa: CASSLGGSEGETQYF
j_gene: TRBJ2-5
v_gene: TRBV5-4
abundance: -

CDR3aa: CASSNGQGGKETQYF
j_gene: TRBJ2-5
v_gene: TRBV7-9
abundance: once

CDR3aa: CAWSPNGFTSGSTDTQYF
j_gene: TRBJ2-3
v_gene: TRBV30
abundance: -

CDR3aa: CASSGGLAGAPTGELFF
j_gene: TRBJ2-2
v_gene: TRBV9
abundance: -

CDR3aa: CASSLRQGSFSNEQFF
j_gene: TRBJ2-1
v_gene: TRBV7-8
abundance: -

CDR3aa: CASSPRQGIGTGELFF
j_gene: TRBJ2-2
v_gene: TRBV7-9
abundance: -

CDR3aa: CASSVGLAGGPGVTQYF
j_gene: TRBJ2-5
v_gene: TRBV9
abundance: -

CDR3aa: CASRGQGRGLFF
j_gene: TRBJ1-4
v_gene: TRBV2
abundance: -

CDR3aa: CASGWTASPYEQYF
j_gene: TRBJ2-7
v_gene: TRBV10-1
abundance: -

CDR3aa: CASSLRIGETQYF
j_gene: TRBJ2-5
v_gene: TRBV7-9
abundance: -